The T cell receptor (beta chain) described here comes from a study of cytomegalovirus exposure and HLA in healthy donors. Study-wide results and caveats: The study put 150 to 200 TCR beta chains on its list as cytomegalovirus-associated. A later analysis reported that several of the most significant clusters appeared to be linked to common viral pathogens, among them Epstein-Barr virus. A few CMV-associated chains were confirmed in vitro to be specific for CMV antigens. One cluster of highly shared sequence variants probably arose as a sequencing artifact.

Comment on this clone: What it binds is not known.

The V gene's germline CDR1 is SGHRS and CDR2 YFSETQ. This CDR3 contains 14 residues. The V and J ends lost 4 bases and 4 bases, in that order; junction bases with no gene match: 4. 13 Jbeta primers and 60 Vbeta primers were used for the PCR. Sequenced by immunoSEQ multiplex PCR; TCRdb stores in-frame clones only, minus some. This table holds around 180,000 clones, more than 75% found once. This clonotype was sampled from a woman in her forties or fifties in good health and CMV-seronegative. Sample: PBMCs. This chain connects TRBV5-1 to TRBJ1-3; 8 bases align to TRBD1. In DNA form, the CDR3 reads TGCGCCAGCAGCCCCCGGGACAGGGGAAACACCATATATTTT. Protein: CASSPRDRGNTIYF.